This T cell receptor (beta chain) was observed in a study of shared clonotypes between healthy human individuals (dated by TCRdb to 2018 to 2021). For context, the study as a whole: A couple of women and a few men aged 18 to 49 years were included in the cohort. For each donor, CD4 naive and CD4 memory were each run on three plates, CD8 naive on two plates, and CD8 memory on one plate. To estimate repertoire size and how much clonotype sharing occurs between individuals, the study deeply sequenced the blood TCR repertoires of several healthy adults. Libraries were prepared and TCR repertoires were sequenced by different laboratories using diverse techniques, in order to increase sequencing depth and limit assay-specific biases. Each donor's leukapheresis produced roughly between about 0.8 and 8.9 billion PBMCs. Study-wide conclusions, independent of this receptor: The small number of donors limited the genetic and exposure-history diversity represented. Pairwise subsampling led to the expectation that sequencing depth would affect the degree of clonotype sharing among donors. Rarefaction of sorted-subset datasets indicated incomplete sequencing despite the large sequencing depth. Clonotypes shared by all four sorted-subset donors showed higher generation probabilities than non-shared clonotypes. Around 5.4% of naive CD4, around 4% of naive CD8, about 2.1% of memory CD4, and around 0.42% of memory CD8 clonotypes were shared across a few donors. Sampling was limited to blood, and TCR repertoires in tissue likely differ from TCR repertoires in blood. Naive subsets generally had larger estimated clonotype richness than memory subsets did.

The germline V gene (reference sequence) specifies SEHNR as CDR1 and FQNEAQ as CDR2. V is pared back by 3 bases and J by 6 bases, with 8 bases lying between the germline termini. From the cysteine through the phenylalanine, the CDR3 covers 13 amino acids. Only the CDR3 portion is preserved as DNA: 39 bases, with reading frame beginning at the first base. The donors were healthy, HIV-negative adults who had no recently reported acute infections or vaccinations. Every donor was a Caucasian adult living in Nashville, Tennessee, USA. CD4+ T cells were enriched through magnetic negative selection, after which naive cells were positively selected on CD45RA and the remaining negative fraction served as the memory subset. Blood was collected by leukapheresis, and PBMCs were isolated by Ficoll-Histopaque density gradient centrifugation and then cryopreserved in liquid nitrogen vapor phase. Purity and quantity of every magnetically sorted T cell population were checked by analytical flow cytometry. Genomic DNA was isolated from every sorted fraction and measured by UV absorbance on a Nanodrop 2000c.

Using the deep immunoSEQ assay, TCR CDR3 regions were amplified from genomic DNA by multiplex PCR. For each cell subset, the extracted genomic DNA was distributed evenly across all wells of several immunoSEQ 96-well plates, and each plate served as one replicate. For sorted subsets, 200 to 250 ng of genomic DNA, equivalent to tens of thousands of T cell genomes, went into each replicate PCR. Purified libraries were measured with a Qubit 3.0 fluorometer, size-checked on a Bioanalyzer 2100, and measured again with the KAPA Library Quantification kit. Every immunoSEQ 96-well plate was sequenced on a dedicated single-read 150-cycle Illumina NextSeq 550 flow cell. As for the original processing: Because the immunoSEQ output held only junctional sequences and lacked quality scores, the filtering could not match the filtering applied to full-length reads. Sequences were annotated with PyIR, a Python wrapper for IgBLAST v1.9, using IMGT germline references to assign V/J genes and CDR3. Reads were removed for weak V/J assignments (E-value above 1e-6), missing CDR3, stop codons, out-of-frame junctions, or ambiguous translated residues. V3J clonotypes were defined by identical inferred V gene, J gene, and CDR3 amino acid sequence. Percentage overlap between repertoires was computed as shared unique clonotypes divided by the size of the smaller repertoire. Repertoire richness was assessed with RTK rarefaction, the Chao1 estimator, and Recon v2.1 estimates of unobserved clonotypes. Generation probabilities for all TCRbeta clonotypes obtained by the gDNA method from four donors were computed using OLGA. TCRdb provides this immuneACCESS table in a form limited to in-frame rearrangements. Some clones are lacking; in checked studies, under half of them reflect an unresolved V gene, and why the rest are absent is not known. Clonal size and the V and J genes are those of that table, whereas D and trimming came from the DNA. Across this sample there are under 2,500,000 clones, with 90% to 96% seen only once. Around 0.13% of the sample rests with the top ten.

A note on this clone: No antigen is known for it. No per-base quality is available; no much larger clone lies one base away.

Sequences were obtained from naive CD4+ T cells sorted from blood. The cell subset or site label corresponds to: CD45RA+ positively selected. Here the chain combines TRBV7-9 and TRBJ1-4; the D gene cannot be resolved reliably. This sequence originates from a man aged 18 to 30 in good health. In nucleotide form, the sequence is TGTGCCAGCAGCTTCGAAGGCCATGAAAAACTGTTTTTT. Protein translation: CASSFEGHEKLFF.